This TCR beta chain was captured by sequencing in a study of blood T cell repertoires in COVID-19. The CDR3 length is 14 residues. Trimming left V 5 bases short and J 0 bases short, with 11 bases between. Germline CDR1 is MDHEN and CDR2 is SYDVKM. Per the study methods: Amplification with reference gene primers provided the estimates of nucleated cell counts. Generated by immunoSEQ multiplex PCR, the TCRdb table keeps only in-frame clones and is missing some. The DNA was the basis for D and trimming; V, J and clone size are from that table. The sample yields around 190,000 clones, about 79% seen once.

The sample consisted of peripheral blood. The TCR was taken from a human donor in a cohort sampled during active COVID-19. The rearrangement joins TRBV28 to TRBJ2-7, with D possibly being TRBD1 (6 bases). The CDR3 DNA reads TGTGCCAGCAGTCGACAGGCCGCCTCCTACGAGCAGTACTTC. Protein sequence: CASSRQAASYEQYF.